A single sample gave rise to the 26 T cell receptor beta chains below, sequenced in a study of neurological immune-mediated disorders (dated by TCRdb to between 2017 and 2020). The library was generated by 5' RACE. Instrument used: Illumina HiSeq 2500. TCRdb reanalyzed the raw reads on its own, using fastp at Q25 for trimming and MiXCR for clone calling, and kept in-frame beta chains. Records with the same CDR3 protein are collapsed into one entry carrying the most frequent genes and DNA. This sample comprises under 80,000 distinct CDR3 sequences, approximately 4.1% of them detected only once. The top ten constitute under 1.5% of the sample. Input material: PBMCs. The receptors come from a man aged 25-40 years with multiple sclerosis.

The table lists this clonotype with many counts. The chain is built from TRBV3-1 and TRBJ2-2; a possible D gene is TRBD1 (6 bases). Deletions cut 11 bases from V and 4 bases from J, with 17 bases between. The germline gives CDR1 LGHDT, CDR2 YNNKEL (reference sequence). CDR3 length: 14 amino acids. CDR3 residues: CALRGRGGTGELFF. As DNA, the CDR3 is TGTGCCCTGAGGGGCAGGGGTGGCACCGGGGAGCTGTTTTTT.

This clonotype occurred many times. DNA for the CDR3: TGCGCCAGCAGCCAAGATTCCTTACAGGGTGGCCCAGGATCCTACAATGAGCAGTTCTTC. As protein: CASSQDSLQGGPGSYNEQFF. The V call is TRBV4-1, the J call TRBJ2-1; D is possibly TRBD1 (6 bases). Germline V gene data show CDR1 as MGHRA and CDR2 as YSYEKL. CDR3 length: 20 amino acids. The germline V and J ends were trimmed by 0 bases and 1 base, with 22 bases remaining between them.

This clonotype was detected many times. The chain is built from TRBV18 and TRBJ2-7, with 10 bases matching TRBD1. CDR1 KGHSH and CDR2 LQKENI come from the germline V gene. This CDR3 is built from 15 residues. V was pared by 0 bases and J by 3 bases, with 2 bases of the junction left unmatched. The CDR3 spells CASSPPGTGDYEQYF. The CDR3 region has the DNA TGTGCCAGCTCACCACCCGGGACAGGGGACTACGAGCAGTACTTC.

This clonotype was found a few times. This sequence may be a read error, since a much larger clone differs from it by one base. The J gene is TRBJ2-2, the V gene TRBV7-9; D is ambiguous. V lost 1 base, J lost 5 bases, and 5 bases lay in between. The CDR3 length is 13 residues. The germline CDR1 and CDR2 sequences are SEHNR and FQNEAQ (reference sequence). The CDR3 sequence: CASSLVKTGELFF. The CDR3 nucleotides read TGTGCCAGCAGCTTAGTGAAGACCGGGGAGCTGTTTTTT.

This clonotype appeared many times. The CDR3 nucleotides are TGTGCCAGCAGCTTAGGACTAGTGTCTCCCCAAGAGACCCAGTACTTC. Encoded protein: CASSLGLVSPQETQYF. The rearrangement joins TRBV7-9 to TRBJ2-5; possibly TRBD2 for D (6 bases). In germline, CDR1 is SEHNR, CDR2 FQNEAQ (reference sequence). Trimming took off 1 base at V and 1 base at J, with 13 bases between the two ends. The CDR3 has 16 amino acids.

This clonotype has ten or more counts. V gene TRBV3-1 combines with J gene TRBJ2-3, with no clear D. V lost 0 bases and J 5 bases, leaving 12 bases between the germline ends. Germline CDR1 LGHDT, CDR2 YNNKEL (reference sequence). This CDR3 contains 15 residues. The CDR3 region is CASSQDVARRDTQYF. The CDR3 coding sequence is TGTGCCAGCAGCCAAGATGTCGCCCGGAGAGATACGCAGTATTTT.

This clonotype was observed at least ten times. This chain links TRBV5-1 with TRBJ2-7, with a weak D call TRBD1 (6 bases). Trimming pared 3 bases from V and 5 bases from J, leaving 12 bases between. The CDR3 extends over 13 amino acids. The germline V gene has CDR1 SGHRS and CDR2 YFSETQ. The CDR3 coding sequence is TGCGCCAGCAGCTACAGGGTTTCCCACGAGCAGTACTTC. The encoded protein is CASSYRVSHEQYF.

This clonotype was observed at least ten times. The V call is TRBV12-3 or TRBV12-4, the J call TRBJ2-3; 12 nucleotides match TRBD2. This CDR3 has 16 amino acids. The J segment lost 2 bases and the V segment lost 6 bases, leaving 6 bases of the junction unmatched. The CDR3, as DNA: TGTGCCAGCAGCCCGAGACTAGCGGGGGCCACAGATACGCAGTATTTT. Translating it yields CASSPRLAGATDTQYF.

On this clonotype: A much more abundant neighbour one base away suggests this may be a read error. V and J are TRBV3-1 and TRBJ2-1; D not certain. Between the trimmed V and J ends, which lost 4 bases and 8 bases, there was a span of 12 bases. Germline V gene lookup returns CDR1 LGHDT and CDR2 YNNKEL (reference sequence). CDR3 length: 13 residues. The CDR3 sequence: CASSRGKVYEQFF. The CDR3 bases are TGTGCCAGCAGCCGGGGAAAGGTCTATGAGCAGTTCTTC.

This clonotype was observed many times. This chain connects TRBV12-3 or TRBV12-4 to TRBJ1-1, with unresolved D. Trimming removed 5 bases from V and 0 bases from J, with 13 bases in between. The CDR3 runs to 15 residues. The CDR3 here is CASSRRRRLNTEAFF. In DNA form, the CDR3 reads TGTGCCAGCAGTAGACGTCGCAGGCTGAACACTGAAGCTTTCTTT.

The rearrangement uses TRBV7-2 and TRBJ2-7, with a tentative D call TRBD2 (7 bases). Trimming stripped 3 bases from V and 2 bases from J, with 8 bases between. The CDR3 loop spans 13 amino acids. The germline V gene has CDR1 SGHTA and CDR2 FQGNSA. In DNA, the CDR3 is TGTGCCAGCAGCTTGGGGGGGCCCTACGAGCAGTACTTC. This codes for CASSLGGPYEQYF.

In this sample, this clonotype turned up many times. The V gene is TRBV5-6, the J gene TRBJ2-5; no firm D call. V dropped 1 base and J dropped 5 bases, with 3 bases sitting between them. Germline V CDR1 and CDR2: SGHDT, YYEEEE. The CDR3 extends over 11 amino acids. CDR3 protein: CASSLRETQYF. In nucleotides, the CDR3 is TGTGCCAGCAGCTTGAGGGAGACCCAGTACTTC.

A few counts support this clonotype. The rearrangement uses TRBV5-1 and TRBJ1-2; no reliable D call. Trimming removed 0 bases from V and 2 bases from J, with 17 bases in between. Germline-derived CDR1 and CDR2 are SGHRS and YFSETQ. The CDR3 is 17 residues long. CDR3 region: CASSLGASSLSNYGYTF. DNA of the CDR3: TGCGCCAGCAGCTTGGGGGCCAGCTCCCTATCCAACTATGGCTACACCTTC.

In this sample, this clonotype turned up many times. The chain recombines TRBV6-5 with TRBJ1-1; D is ambiguous. Trimming left V 0 bases short and J 1 base short, with 6 bases between. The CDR3 runs 14 residues. CDR1 is MNHEY, CDR2 SVGAGI, per germline. Written as DNA, the CDR3 is TGTGCCAGCAGTTACTCGAATCGGAACACTGAAGCTTTCTTT. It encodes CASSYSNRNTEAFF.

Comments on this clonotype: No conserved phenylalanine or tryptophan is present at the end of the CDR3, so a read error is the likely explanation. The chain couples TRBV20-1 to TRBJ1-1, with 9 bases aligning to TRBD1. Germline CDR1 and CDR2: DFQATT and SNEGSKA (reference sequence). The CDR3 runs 16 residues. Trimming took 0 bases from V and 2 from J; bases not matched to a gene: 7. CDR3 protein: CSARDPGTGPNTEAFS. DNA of the CDR3: TGCAGTGCTAGAGATCCCGGGACAGGGCCTAACACTGAAGCTTTCTCT.

In its sample, this clonotype was seen a few times. This CDR3 reads CASSLAGVHEQYF. CDR3 DNA: TGCGCCAGCAGCTTGGCCGGGGTCCACGAGCAGTACTTC. This chain joins TRBV5-1 and TRBJ2-7; possible D gene TRBD2, 5 bases. The CDR3 has 13 amino acids. Germline lookup yields CDR1 SGHRS and CDR2 YFSETQ. V lost 0 bases, J lost 5 bases, and 9 bases lay in between.

This clonotype was recorded at least ten times. The chain couples TRBV7-9 to TRBJ1-1; D is ambiguous. The ends were cut back, 2 bases at V and 0 bases at J, with 10 bases in the middle. Germline loops: CDR1 SEHNR, CDR2 FQNEAQ (reference sequence). CDR3 length: 15 residues. The CDR3 DNA is TGTGCCAGCAGCTTATATGAGGAGGTGAACACTGAAGCTTTCTTT. Protein sequence: CASSLYEEVNTEAFF.

This clonotype was recorded at least ten times. The V and J genes are TRBV18 and TRBJ1-6, with D uncertain. Looked up from germline, CDR1 is KGHSH and CDR2 is LQKENI. The V end lost 6 bases, the J end lost 8 bases, and 11 bases lay between the germline ends. The CDR3 totals 13 residues. CDR3 in amino acids: CASSSSEDSPLHF. The DNA of the CDR3 is TGTGCCAGCTCGAGTTCGGAGGATTCACCCCTCCACTTT. Filled out from reference TRBV18 and TRBJ1-6, the complete variable domain reads NAGVMQNPRHLVRRRGQEARLRCSPMKGHSHVYWYRQLPEEGLKFMVYLQKENIIDESGMPKERFSAEFPKEGPSILRIQQVVRGDSAAYFCASSSSEDSPLHFGNGTRLTVT.

In this sample, this clonotype turned up many times. V usage is TRBV9 and J usage is TRBJ2-2; 9 bases agree with TRBD2. Germline CDR1 SGDLS, CDR2 YYNGEE. This CDR3 has 15 residues. Trimming at V came to 3 bases and at J to 6 bases, leaving 6 bases not matched to a gene. CDR3 sequence: CASSGEAGGPGELFF. The CDR3 nucleotides are TGTGCCAGCAGCGGAGAAGCGGGGGGCCCCGGGGAGCTGTTTTTT.

In this sample, this clonotype turned up a few times. The chain carries TRBV5-1 and TRBJ1-1; D perhaps matches TRBD1 (5 bases). The V gene's germline CDR1 is SGHRS and CDR2 YFSETQ. V lost 2 bases and J 3 bases, leaving 20 bases between the germline ends. CDR3 length: 17 amino acids. For the CDR3, the DNA is TGCGCCAGCAGCTTCGGATTGTTGCGGGGGAGGGACACTGAAGCTTTCTTT. Its translation is CASSFGLLRGRDTEAFF.

This clonotype has at least ten counts. The J gene is TRBJ2-3, the V gene TRBV5-1; no clear D. Between the trimmed V and J ends, which lost 4 bases and 6 bases, there was a span of 9 bases. Germline CDR1 reads SGHRS; CDR2 reads YFSETQ. This CDR3 comprises 12 residues. CDR3 sequence reads: CASSVDIDTQYF. The CDR3 nucleotides are TGCGCCAGCAGCGTTGATATCGATACGCAGTATTTT.

This clonotype was counted ten times or more. The rearrangement joins TRBV6-1 to TRBJ1-4; D unclear. Germline CDR1 reads MNHNS; CDR2 reads SASEGT. Trimming cost V 8 bases and J 8 bases, with 18 bases left between them. The CDR3 is 14 residues long. The CDR3 reads CASGSRAPYEKLFF. CDR3 coding DNA: TGTGCCAGCGGATCGAGGGCTCCTTACGAAAAACTGTTTTTT.

This sequence joins TRBV5-1 and TRBJ2-5; D is possibly TRBD1 (6 bases). The CDR3 totals 13 residues. Trimming pared 6 bases from V and 5 bases from J, leaving 14 bases between. The V gene's germline CDR1 is SGHRS and CDR2 YFSETQ. The CDR3 DNA reads as TGCGCCAGCACCCCTTCGCAGGGGGAGACCCAGTACTTC. Translation: CASTPSQGETQYF.

In its sample, this clonotype was seen many times. This chain connects TRBV10-3 to TRBJ1-1; D unclear. The CDR3 covers 14 residues. The ends were cut back, 6 bases at V and 1 base at J, with 12 bases in the middle. CDR1 is ENHRY, CDR2 SYGVKD, per germline. CDR3 sequence (DNA): TGTGCCATCAGAAGGCAGGAAGGGAACACTGAAGCTTTCTTT. Protein product: CAIRRQEGNTEAFF.

This clonotype was seen repeatedly, ten times or more. The DNA of the CDR3 is TGTGCCAGCAGCAAAGTCGAGGAGACCTACGAGCAGTACTTC. Translation gives CASSKVEETYEQYF. This chain links TRBV21-1 with TRBJ2-7. TRBV21-1 is an annotated pseudogene. The CDR3 is 14 amino acids.

As to this clonotype: A much larger clone differs by one base, so this may be a read error. V is TRBV7-8 and J is TRBJ2-7; no firm D call. This CDR3 has 11 amino acids. Germline lookup yields CDR1 SGHVS and CDR2 FQNEAQ. Trimming cost V 6 bases and J 6 bases, with 9 bases left between them. CDR3 in amino acids: CASRYLSEQYF. The CDR3 DNA reads TGTGCCAGCAGATACCTCTCCGAGCAGTACTTC.